These 30 T cell receptor beta chains were sequenced from one sample in a study of cytotoxic CD8 clonotypes in ibrutinib-treated CLL. TCRdb's copy holds only in-frame clones and misses some; the assay was immunoSEQ multiplex PCR. The sample records around 310,000 clones, about 80% being singletons. Source: PBMCs, taken before ibrutinib treatment. Receptor source: a human donor with chronic lymphocytic leukemia.

This sequence joins TRBV9 and TRBJ2-7, with D perhaps matching TRBD1 or TRBD2 (5 bases each). The CDR3 spans 17 residues. In germline, CDR1 is SGDLS, CDR2 YYNGEE. With 3 bases removed from V and 1 base from J, the gap between germline ends came to 20 bases. The CDR3, as DNA: TGTGCCAGCAGCGCACCTACCCGCAGGGACCAGTCCTACGAGCAGTACTTC. This encodes CASSAPTRRDQSYEQYF.

This sequence joins TRBV28 and TRBJ2-7, with D possibly TRBD2 on 6 matching bases. V gave up 6 bases and J gave up 3 bases, with 18 bases separating them. Germline CDR1 is MDHEN and CDR2 is SYDVKM. CDR3 length equals 15 residues. The CDR3, as DNA: TGTGCCAGCAGCAATGGAGGGGAGGTGGGCTACGAGCAGTACTTC. It translates to CASSNGGEVGYEQYF.

This chain connects TRBV30 to TRBJ1-3; perhaps TRBD1 as D (5 bases). The V gene's germline CDR1 is GTSNPN and CDR2 SVGIG (reference sequence). The CDR3 is 15 amino acids. Trimming pared 0 bases from V and 5 bases from J, leaving 14 bases between. CDR3 sequence: CAWSVTWGSRNTIYF. Written as DNA, the CDR3 is TGTGCCTGGAGTGTAACGTGGGGCAGTAGAAACACCATATATTTT.

This clone was detected only a few times. This chain uses TRBV27 with TRBJ2-5; no definite D call. The V gene's germline CDR1 is MNHEY and CDR2 SMNVEV (reference sequence). V lost 3 bases to trimming and J lost 2 bases, with 1 base between them. This CDR3 has 11 residues. The chain's CDR3 is CASSFQETQYF. The CDR3, as DNA: TGTGCCAGCAGTTTTCAAGAGACCCAGTACTTC.

This chain joins TRBV11-2 and TRBJ2-1; perhaps TRBD1 as D (6 bases). Germline CDR1 reads SGHAT; CDR2 reads FQNNGV. The V gene lost 6 bases and the J gene lost 7 bases, with 16 bases spanning the gap. The CDR3 is 14 amino acids. CDR3 sequence reads: CASRPDRALNEQFF. The CDR3 nucleotides are TGTGCCAGCAGGCCGGACAGAGCCTTGAATGAGCAGTTCTTC.

V usage is TRBV5-1 and J usage is TRBJ1-5, with a tentative D call TRBD1 (5 bases). The CDR3 length is 14 residues. Looked up from germline, CDR1 is SGHRS and CDR2 is YFSETQ. V lost 4 bases, J lost 7 bases, and 15 bases lay in between. The CDR3 bases are TGCGCCAGCAGCCCGCAGGGTCCCTACCAGCCCCAGCATTTT. Its translation: CASSPQGPYQPQHF.

The CDR3 DNA sequence: TGTGCCATCAGTGGAGGGACGGACCAAGAGACCCAGTACTTC. Translation gives CAISGGTDQETQYF. The gene calls are TRBV10-3 and TRBJ2-5; the D gene could be TRBD1 or TRBD2 (5 bases each). CDR3 length equals 14 residues. V lost 4 bases and J 0 bases, leaving 9 bases between the germline ends. The V gene's germline CDR1 is ENHRY and CDR2 SYGVKD.

This clone was counted a single time. The V call is TRBV4-1, the J call TRBJ2-7; TRBD2 might be the D (5 bases). Trimming stripped 3 bases from V and 6 bases from J, with 15 bases between. From germline, CDR1 is MGHRA and CDR2 YSYEKL. The CDR3 has 14 residues. DNA of the CDR3: TGCGCCAGCAGCCAGAGGGCGATTGGGAGCGAGCAGTACTTC. Protein product: CASSQRAIGSEQYF.

This clone was found a few times. This rearrangement joins TRBV4-1 to TRBJ1-5; no reliable D call. V was trimmed by 3 bases and J by 1 base, leaving 4 bases between them. Germline CDR1 is MGHRA and CDR2 is YSYEKL. The CDR3 extends over 13 amino acids. DNA for the CDR3: TGCGCCAGCAGCCAGGACAGCAATCAGCCCCAGCATTTT. Protein product: CASSQDSNQPQHF.

V gene TRBV19 combines with J gene TRBJ1-2; unclear D gene. The CDR3 length is 11 residues. CDR1 is LNHDA, CDR2 SQIVND, per germline (reference sequence). V dropped 3 bases and J dropped 13 bases, with 12 bases sitting between them. CDR3 residues: CASSMWGGVTF. The CDR3 DNA is TGTGCCAGTAGTATGTGGGGAGGAGTCACCTTC.

The chain uses TRBV27 and TRBJ2-7; no firm D call. Germline lookup yields CDR1 MNHEY and CDR2 SMNVEV (reference sequence). The V gene lost 2 bases and the J gene lost 6 bases, with 14 bases spanning the gap. The CDR3 consists of 14 residues. This CDR3 reads CASSLGLGLGEQYF. In DNA form, the CDR3 reads TGTGCCAGCAGTTTAGGGCTTGGTCTGGGCGAGCAGTACTTC.

This sequence joins TRBV2 and TRBJ2-5; D not certain. CDR3 length equals 13 residues. Per germline, CDR1 SNHLY and CDR2 FYNNEI. Trimming left V 8 bases short and J 1 base short, with 11 bases between. The CDR3 DNA sequence: TGTGCCAGCGCCACAGAAGCCCAAGAGACCCAGTACTTC. Translating it yields CASATEAQETQYF.

DNA of the CDR3: TGTGCCAGAGGGGGACTAGCGGGAGACGGGGAGACCCAGTACTTC. This sequence encodes CARGGLAGDGETQYF. The chain joins TRBV2 to TRBJ2-5; 14 bases align to TRBD2. Germline values: CDR1 SNHLY, CDR2 FYNNEI. Trimming took 9 bases from V and 5 from J; bases not matched to a gene: 8. The CDR3 runs 15 residues.

V usage is TRBV27 and J usage is TRBJ2-1; TRBD2 agrees at 9 bases. After removal of 5 bases from V and 3 bases from J, the junction contained 8 bases not matched to a gene. The CDR3 is 16 residues long. Per germline, CDR1 MNHEY and CDR2 SMNVEV (reference sequence). The CDR3 loop is CASSPIAGDLYNEQFF. CDR3 bases: TGTGCCAGCAGTCCCATAGCGGGAGATCTCTACAATGAGCAGTTCTTC.

This chain joins TRBV4-3 and TRBJ2-1; 9 bases are shared with TRBD2. With V trimmed by 1 base and J by 5 bases, 6 bases remained unmatched. CDR1 LGHNA and CDR2 YSLEER come from the germline V gene. This CDR3 contains 16 residues. The DNA of the CDR3 is TGCGCCAGCAGCCAAGTTGGGCTAGCGGGAAACAATGAGCAGTTCTTC. The encoded protein is CASSQVGLAGNNEQFF.

In its sample, this clone was seen a few times. The rearrangement links TRBV9 to TRBJ2-1; 8 bases map to TRBD2. The CDR3 runs to 17 residues. Losses at the gene ends were 3 bases for V and 5 bases for J; bases not matched to a gene: 13. The germline V gene encodes CDR1 SGDLS and CDR2 YYNGEE. CDR3 in amino acids: CASSGPYSGKGNNEQFF. CDR3 nucleotide sequence: TGTGCCAGCAGCGGACCTTATAGCGGGAAGGGAAACAATGAGCAGTTCTTC.

The chain combines TRBV10-3 with TRBJ2-1; 9 positions match TRBD2. There are 14 residues in the CDR3. The trim removed 4 bases at V and 8 bases at J, leaving 6 bases unmatched. CDR1 ENHRY and CDR2 SYGVKD come from the germline V gene. In nucleotides, the CDR3 is TGTGCCATCAGTGCGGGCGGGAGGGCCCATGAGCAGTTCTTC. Its protein product is CAISAGGRAHEQFF.

The rearrangement joins TRBV7-6 to TRBJ2-7, with TRBD1 matching over 9 bases. CDR1 and CDR2 from the germline V gene are SGHVS and FNYEAQ. V shed 1 base and J 0 bases; nucleotides not matched to a gene: 4. This CDR3 has 16 amino acids. The CDR3: CASSLEVTGGSYEQYF. DNA for the CDR3: TGTGCCAGCAGCTTAGAGGTGACAGGGGGCTCCTACGAGCAGTACTTC.

CDR3 sequence: CASTTRGGRIHEQYF. CDR3 sequence (DNA): TGTGCCAGCACTACCCGGGGCGGGAGAATTCACGAGCAGTACTTC. J is TRBJ2-7 and V is TRBV27, with 7 bases lining up with TRBD2. This CDR3 is built from 15 residues. J was trimmed by 5 bases and V by 7 bases; bases with no gene match: 14. Germline assignment: CDR1 MNHEY and CDR2 SMNVEV (reference sequence).

This clone occurred a few times. V gene TRBV7-2 combines with J gene TRBJ2-2; D possibly matches TRBD1 or TRBD2 (5 bases each). This CDR3 is 14 amino acids long. V was clipped by 5 bases and J by 6 bases, with 13 bases between them. CDR1 is SGHTA and CDR2 is FQGNSA in the germline V gene. The CDR3 sequence is CASSRGPPPGELFF. DNA of the CDR3: TGTGCCAGCAGCCGGGGACCGCCCCCCGGGGAGCTGTTTTTT.

There are a few counts of this clone. The genes are TRBV7-2 and TRBJ2-1; 7 nucleotides agree with TRBD2. J lost 5 bases, V lost 2 bases, and 3 bases had no gene match. Per germline, CDR1 SGHTA and CDR2 FQGNSA. CDR3 length: 14 residues. The CDR3 spells CASSLPLADNEQFF. DNA of the CDR3: TGTGCCAGCAGCTTACCCCTAGCGGACAATGAGCAGTTCTTC.

This chain joins TRBV28 and TRBJ2-1, with 9 positions matching TRBD2. V trimming: 1 base; J trimming: 7 bases; junction bases outside the gene matches: 14. Germline V lookup: CDR1 MDHEN, CDR2 SYDVKM. This CDR3 spans 18 amino acids. Written as DNA, the CDR3 is TGTGCCAGCAGTTTATATGACCCTAGCGGGACGGGTTGGAATGAGCAGTTCTTC. This gives the protein CASSLYDPSGTGWNEQFF.

The table lists this clone with a count of one. The chain joins TRBV5-4 to TRBJ1-2, with D perhaps TRBD1 (6 bases). The CDR3 contains 13 residues. CDR1 and CDR2 from the germline V gene are SGHNT and YYREEE (reference sequence). V lost 3 bases to trimming and J lost 8 bases, with 14 bases between them. Here the CDR3 DNA reads TGTGCCAGCAGCTCACAGGGCCGAGGCGGCTACACCTTC. This sequence encodes CASSSQGRGGYTF.

The V gene is TRBV9, the J gene TRBJ1-2; a weak D match, TRBD1 (5 bases). V lost 3 bases to trimming and J lost 4 bases, with 25 bases between them. Germline CDR1 and CDR2: SGDLS and YYNGEE. This CDR3 is 18 amino acids long. Written as DNA, the CDR3 is TGTGCCAGCAGCGCGGAGCTAGCGGGACCCAAGGGGCCCTATGGCTACACCTTC. Its translation: CASSAELAGPKGPYGYTF.

The chain recombines TRBV7-9 with TRBJ2-3, with D unresolved. The CDR3 has 15 residues. Trimming cost V 5 bases and J 3 bases, with 15 bases left between them. Germline assignment: CDR1 SEHNR and CDR2 FQNEAQ (reference sequence). The CDR3 here is CASSPWLEGTDTQYF. CDR3 in DNA: TGTGCCAGCAGCCCCTGGCTAGAAGGGACAGATACGCAGTATTTT.

This clone was counted a single time. V usage is TRBV19 and J usage is TRBJ1-5; D gene ambiguous. Per germline, CDR1 LNHDA and CDR2 SQIVND (reference sequence). The CDR3 runs to 12 residues. Trimming pared 8 bases from V and 4 bases from J, leaving 9 bases between. The CDR3 DNA sequence: TGTGCCAGTTGCCGGCCGAATCAGCCCCAGCATTTT. It translates to CASCRPNQPQHF.

V gene TRBV5-1 combines with J gene TRBJ2-1, with 7 bases lining up with TRBD2. J was trimmed by 0 bases and V by 5 bases; bases with no gene match: 8. Germline V gives CDR1 SGHRS, CDR2 YFSETQ. The CDR3 totals 16 residues. CDR3 protein: CASSRASGSSYNEQFF. CDR3 bases: TGCGCCAGCAGTCGGGCTAGCGGAAGCTCCTACAATGAGCAGTTCTTC. The variable domain in full, with the rest retrieved from reference TRBV5-1 and TRBJ2-1, is KAGVTQTPRYLIKTRGQQVTLSCSPISGHRSVSWYQQTPGQGLQFLFEYFSETQRNKGNFPGRFSGRQFSNSRSEMNVSTLELGDSALYLCASSRASGSSYNEQFFGPGTRLTVL.

V and J are TRBV7-9 and TRBJ1-2; D is perhaps TRBD1 (5 bases). The CDR3 runs to 14 residues. Trimming pared 5 bases from V and 1 base from J, leaving 11 bases between. CDR1 and CDR2 (germline): SEHNR, FQNEAQ (reference sequence). This CDR3 is CASSLGRGNYGYTF. The CDR3 DNA sequence: TGTGCCAGCAGCCTGGGAAGGGGTAACTATGGCTACACCTTC.

This chain links TRBV29-1 with TRBJ2-1, with D possibly matching TRBD2 (6 bases). V was clipped by 6 bases and J by 4 bases, with 16 bases between them. CDR3 length equals 14 residues. Germline CDR1 reads SQVTM; CDR2 reads ANQGSEA. CDR3 nucleotides: TGCAGCGTCGCGGGGTTACTGATATACAATGAGCAGTTCTTC. Translated, it gives CSVAGLLIYNEQFF.

As DNA, the CDR3 is TGTGCCAGCAGCTTAGTGGGGACCCCCACTGAAGCTTTCTTT. It yields the protein CASSLVGTPTEAFF. The gene calls are TRBV7-6 and TRBJ1-1; TRBD1 might be the D (5 bases). In germline, CDR1 is SGHVS, CDR2 FNYEAQ. This CDR3 comprises 14 residues. V lost 1 base and J 4 bases, leaving 10 bases between the germline ends.